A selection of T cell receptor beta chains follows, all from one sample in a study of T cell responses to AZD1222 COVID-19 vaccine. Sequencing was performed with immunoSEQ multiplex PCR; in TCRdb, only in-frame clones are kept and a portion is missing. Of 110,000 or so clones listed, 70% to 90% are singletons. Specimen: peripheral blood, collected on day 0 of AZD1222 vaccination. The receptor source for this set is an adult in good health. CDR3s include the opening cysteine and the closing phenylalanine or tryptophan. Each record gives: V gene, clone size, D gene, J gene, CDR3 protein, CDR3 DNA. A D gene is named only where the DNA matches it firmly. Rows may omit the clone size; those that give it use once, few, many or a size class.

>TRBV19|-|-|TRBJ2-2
CASGNPTNTGELFF
TGTGCCAGCGGGAATCCGACGAACACCGGGGAGCTGTTTTTT
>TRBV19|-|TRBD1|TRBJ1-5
CASSMKSGTVISNQPQHF
TGTGCCAGTAGTATGAAATCCGGGACAGTGATCAGCAATCAGCCCCAGCATTTT
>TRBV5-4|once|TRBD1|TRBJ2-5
CASSSGQIGETQYF
TGTGCCAGCAGCTCGGGACAGATAGGAGAGACCCAGTACTTC
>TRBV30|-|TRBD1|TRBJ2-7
CAWSRGTGGEQYF
TGTGCCTGGAGTAGGGGGACAGGCGGCGAGCAGTACTTC
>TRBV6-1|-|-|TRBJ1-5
CASSEAEGSILRPQHF
TGTGCCAGCAGTGAAGCCGAGGGCTCAATACTTCGGCCCCAGCATTTT
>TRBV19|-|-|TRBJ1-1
CASSGRGNTEAFF
TGTGCCAGTAGTGGTAGGGGGAACACTGAAGCTTTCTTT
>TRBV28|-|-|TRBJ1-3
CASSEGGTGNTIYF
TGTGCCAGCAGTGAAGGGGGGACCGGAAACACCATATATTTT
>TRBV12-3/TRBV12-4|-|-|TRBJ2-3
CASSARDTQYF
TGTGCCAGCAGTGCGAGGGATACGCAGTATTTT
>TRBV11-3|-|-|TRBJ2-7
CASSSRTRPYEQYF
TGTGCCAGCAGCTCACGAACTAGGCCCTACGAGCAGTACTTC
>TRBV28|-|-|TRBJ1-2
CASSLFPSTGNRGYTF
TGTGCCAGCAGTTTATTTCCCTCCACAGGGAATAGAGGCTACACCTTC
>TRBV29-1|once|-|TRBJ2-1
CSVGRRGPYNEQFF
TGCAGCGTTGGGAGGAGAGGCCCCTACAATGAGCAGTTCTTC
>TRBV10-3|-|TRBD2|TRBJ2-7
CAISSGTSDYEQYF
TGTGCCATCAGTTCCGGGACTAGCGACTACGAGCAGTACTTC
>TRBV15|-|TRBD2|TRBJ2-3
CATSGGLAGSTDTQYF
TGTGCCACCAGCGGGGGACTAGCGGGTAGCACAGATACGCAGTATTTT
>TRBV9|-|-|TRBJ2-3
CASSVPEQDTQYF
TGTGCCAGCAGCGTGCCCGAACAAGATACGCAGTATTTT
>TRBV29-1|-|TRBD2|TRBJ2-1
CSVFSGSSYNEQFF
TGCAGCGTTTTTAGCGGGAGCTCCTACAATGAGCAGTTCTTC
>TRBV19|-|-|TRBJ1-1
CASSPVGWNTEAFF
TGTGCCAGTAGCCCCGTTGGATGGAACACTGAAGCTTTCTTT
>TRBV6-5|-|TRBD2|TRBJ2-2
CASSSRASGTGELFF
TGTGCCAGCAGTTCCCGAGCTAGCGGGACTGGGGAGCTGTTTTTT
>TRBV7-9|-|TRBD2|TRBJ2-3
CASSFAGGRGTDTQYF
TGTGCCAGCAGCTTCGCGGGAGGGCGGGGCACAGATACGCAGTATTTT
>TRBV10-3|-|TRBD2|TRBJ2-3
CATPPVGREYTDTQYF
TGTGCCACACCCCCCGTTGGGCGGGAGTATACAGATACGCAGTATTTT
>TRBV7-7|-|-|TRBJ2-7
CASSLQGGDEQYF
TGTGCTAGCAGCCTACAGGGGGGGGACGAGCAGTACTTC
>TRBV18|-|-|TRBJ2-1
CASSPRSIPLEQFF
TGTGCCAGCTCACCACGCAGTATCCCTCTTGAGCAGTTCTTC
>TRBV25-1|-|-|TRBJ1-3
CASSLSGNTIYF
TGTGCCAGCAGCCTCTCTGGAAACACCATATATTTT
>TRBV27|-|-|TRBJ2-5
CASSLGRRETQYF
TGTGCCAGCAGTTTGGGAAGGAGAGAGACCCAGTACTTC
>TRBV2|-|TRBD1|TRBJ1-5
CASKRDSQNQPQHF
TGTGCCAGCAAACGGGACAGCCAAAATCAGCCCCAGCATTTT
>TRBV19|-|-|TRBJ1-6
CASTRFWSLNSPLHF
TGTGCCAGTACTCGGTTTTGGTCGCTGAATTCACCCCTCCACTTT
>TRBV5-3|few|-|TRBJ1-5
CARSILRQQCSNQPQHF
TGTGCCAGAAGCATCCTTCGACAGCAGTGTAGCAATCAGCCCCAGCATTTT
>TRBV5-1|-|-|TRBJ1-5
CASSLGTENQPQHF
TGCGCCAGCAGCCTTGGGACGGAGAATCAGCCCCAGCATTTT
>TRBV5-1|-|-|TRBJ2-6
CASSLGKSGANVLTF
TGCGCCAGCAGCTTGGGGAAGTCTGGGGCCAACGTCCTGACTTTC
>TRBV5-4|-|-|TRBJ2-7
CASSYQGPNYEQYF
TGTGCCAGCAGCTATCAGGGGCCCAACTACGAGCAGTACTTC
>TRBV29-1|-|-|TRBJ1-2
CSVGQTQAYYGYTF
TGCAGCGTTGGACAAACACAGGCCTACTATGGCTACACCTTC
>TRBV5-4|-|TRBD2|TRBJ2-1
CASSSLAGSYNEQFF
TGTGCCAGCAGCTCTCTAGCGGGGTCCTACAATGAGCAGTTCTTC
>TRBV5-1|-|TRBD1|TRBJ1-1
CASDETGPLAGEAFF
TGCGCCAGCGATGAGACAGGGCCTTTGGCGGGGGAAGCTTTCTTT
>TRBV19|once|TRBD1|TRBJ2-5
CASSTKGTAQETQYF
TGTGCCAGTAGCACGAAAGGGACAGCGCAAGAGACCCAGTACTTC
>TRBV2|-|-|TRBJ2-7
CASSAQASYEQYF
TGTGCCAGCAGTGCCCAGGCCTCCTACGAGCAGTACTTC
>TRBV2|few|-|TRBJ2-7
CASSDASYEQYF
TGTGCCAGCAGTGACGCCTCCTACGAGCAGTACTTC
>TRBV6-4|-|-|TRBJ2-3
CASSERSGASTDTQYF
TGTGCCAGCAGCGAACGTTCGGGGGCTAGCACAGATACGCAGTATTTT
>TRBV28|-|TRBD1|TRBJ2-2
CASSSGQGATGELFF
TGTGCCAGCAGTTCGGGACAGGGGGCTACCGGGGAGCTGTTTTTT
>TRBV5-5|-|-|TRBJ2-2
CASSRGGGDGELFF
TGTGCCAGCAGCCGCGGGGGCGGAGACGGGGAGCTGTTTTTT
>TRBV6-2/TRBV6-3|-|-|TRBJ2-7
CASSYSGVTTGINF
TGTGCCAGCAGTTACTCAGGGGTAACTACGGGGATAAACTTC
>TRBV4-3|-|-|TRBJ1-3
CASSQDRVGGSGNTIYF
TGCGCCAGCAGCCAAGATCGGGTAGGGGGCTCTGGAAACACCATATATTTT
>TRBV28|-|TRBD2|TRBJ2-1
CASSLRLAAYNEQFF
TGTGCCAGCAGTTTACGACTAGCGGCCTACAATGAGCAGTTCTTC
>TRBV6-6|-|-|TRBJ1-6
CASTRQSNSPLHF
TGTGCCAGCACTAGACAGAGCAATTCACCCCTCCACTTT
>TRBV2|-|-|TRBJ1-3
CASSDSSPGNTIYF
TGTGCCAGCTCAGACAGTTCCCCGGGAAACACCATATATTTT
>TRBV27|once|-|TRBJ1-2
CASSGGTLGYGYTF
TGTGCCAGCAGTGGAGGGACTTTGGGGTATGGCTACACCTTC
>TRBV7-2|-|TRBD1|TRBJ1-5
CASSSQGLNQPQHF
TGTGCCAGCAGCTCACAGGGGCTCAATCAGCCCCAGCATTTT
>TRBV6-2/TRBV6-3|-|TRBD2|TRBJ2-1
CASSPPGSGRTFYEQFF
TGTGCCAGCAGTCCACCAGGTAGCGGGAGGACCTTCTATGAGCAGTTCTTC
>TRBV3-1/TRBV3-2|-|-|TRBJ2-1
CASSFDRSSYNEQFF
TGTGCCAGCAGCTTTGACCGGAGCTCCTACAATGAGCAGTTCTTC
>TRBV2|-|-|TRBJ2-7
CTTSTGYEQYF
TGTACAACCAGCACGGGCTACGAGCAGTACTTC
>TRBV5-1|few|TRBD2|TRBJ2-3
CASSTRGAGLAADTQYF
TGCGCCAGCAGCACCCGGGGCGCGGGACTAGCGGCAGATACGCAGTATTTT